The 22 T cell receptor beta chains below were found in one sample sequenced in a study of blood T cell repertoires in COVID-19. Assay: immunoSEQ multiplex PCR; the TCRdb copy retains only in-frame clones and omits some. This table has about 200,000 clones, 65% to 90% appearing once. Material for sequencing was PBMCs or T cells enriched from blood (not recorded which). These receptors all stem from a woman in her thirties or forties with acute COVID-19.

The chain combines TRBV3-1 (or the pseudogene TRBV3-2) with TRBJ2-7, with unresolved D. This CDR3 region has 12 residues. The germline CDR1 and CDR2 sequences are LGHDT and YNNKEL (reference sequence). V shed 1 base and J shed 3 bases, with 4 bases lying between them. The chain's CDR3 is CASSQVVYEQYF. The CDR3 bases are TGTGCCAGCAGCCAAGTAGTCTACGAGCAGTACTTC.

The chain employs TRBV27 and TRBJ2-3, with 7 bases that match TRBD2. The length of the CDR3 is 16 residues. After removal of 4 bases from V and 1 base from J, the junction contained 8 bases not matched to a gene. Germline CDR1 and CDR2: MNHEY and SMNVEV (reference sequence). The CDR3 sequence is CASSSSGLGGTDTQYF. In DNA form, the CDR3 reads TGTGCCAGCAGTTCTTCCGGACTAGGTGGCACAGATACGCAGTATTTT.

This rearrangement joins TRBV5-1 to TRBJ2-7; D is uncertain. Trimming shortened V by 4 bases and J by 2 bases, and 13 bases separated the two germline ends. From germline, CDR1 is SGHRS and CDR2 YFSETQ. The CDR3 covers 14 residues. The CDR3 coding sequence is TGCGCCAGCAGCCCGAATAGCAGTCCCTACGAGCAGTACTTC. Its protein product is CASSPNSSPYEQYF.

This chain uses TRBV11-2 with TRBJ2-1; no definite D call. The V gene's germline CDR1 is SGHAT and CDR2 FQNNGV. Trimming left V 5 bases short and J 5 bases short, with 13 bases between. The CDR3 consists of 14 residues. CDR3 coding DNA: TGTGCCAGCAGCGGGCTCCGGTCCCACAATGAGCAGTTCTTC. It is translated as CASSGLRSHNEQFF. Complete variable domain (other parts from reference TRBV11-2 and TRBJ2-1): EAGVAQSPRYKIIEKRQSVAFWCNPISGHATLYWYQQILGQGPKLLIQFQNNGVVDDSQLPKDRFSAERLKGVDSTLKIQPAKLEDSAVYLCASSGLRSHNEQFFGPGTRLTVL.

This sequence joins TRBV7-2 and TRBJ2-1; a possible D gene is TRBD2 (6 bases). Germline values: CDR1 SGHTA, CDR2 FQGNSA. This CDR3 contains 13 residues. Trimming pared 3 bases from V and 15 bases from J, leaving 18 bases between. The CDR3 protein is CASSFGGSGRRFF. CDR3 bases: TGTGCCAGCAGCTTCGGAGGGAGTGGGAGGCGGTTCTTC.

The chain employs TRBV11-3 and TRBJ2-5, with a weak D call TRBD1 (5 bases). V lost 3 bases to trimming and J lost 2 bases, with 16 bases between them. This CDR3 has 16 residues. Germline CDR1 SGHNT, CDR2 YENEEA. CDR3 in amino acids: CASSFSAGRRQETQYF. CDR3 nucleotide sequence: TGTGCCAGCAGCTTTTCGGCAGGGCGGCGGCAAGAGACCCAGTACTTC. Together with reference TRBV11-3 and TRBJ2-5, the CDR3 gives the full variable domain: EAGVVQSPRYKIIEKKQPVAFWCNPISGHNTLYWYLQNLGQGPELLIRYENEEAVDDSQLPKDRFSAERLKGVDSTLKIQPAELGDSAVYLCASSFSAGRRQETQYFGPGTRLLVL.

This chain uses TRBV2 with TRBJ2-1, with 9 bases identical to TRBD2. Germline V CDR1 and CDR2: SNHLY, FYNNEI. The CDR3 extends over 14 amino acids. Trimming removed 5 bases from V and 4 bases from J; junction bases left unmatched: 3. This CDR3 reads CASSLLAGYNEQFF. CDR3 DNA: TGTGCCAGCAGTTTGCTAGCGGGATACAATGAGCAGTTCTTC.

The chain is built from TRBV28 and TRBJ1-6, with D hard to call. V dropped 6 bases and J dropped 0 bases, with 9 bases sitting between them. This CDR3 region has 15 residues. Germline V CDR1 and CDR2: MDHEN, SYDVKM. The CDR3, as DNA: TGTGCCAGCAGGGTATTGAGCTCCTATAATTCACCCCTCCACTTT. It encodes CASRVLSSYNSPLHF.

This clone was detected a few times. The chain couples TRBV2 to TRBJ2-7, with TRBD1 identical over 7 bases. This CDR3 is built from 16 residues. Germline CDR1 SNHLY, CDR2 FYNNEI. After removal of 6 bases from V and 4 bases from J, the junction contained 15 bases not matched to a gene. CDR3 in amino acids: CASSGWGQLFRYEQYF. In nucleotides, the CDR3 is TGTGCCAGCAGCGGGTGGGGACAGCTTTTCCGTTACGAGCAGTACTTC. Full variable domain (outside the CDR3, taken from reference TRBV2 and TRBJ2-7): EPEVTQTPSHQVTQMGQEVILRCVPISNHLYFYWYRQILGQKVEFLVSFYNNEISEKSEIFDDQFSVERPDGSNFTLKIRSTKLEDSAMYFCASSGWGQLFRYEQYFGPGTRLTVT.

V gene TRBV28 combines with J gene TRBJ1-5; D uncertain. Germline V gene data show CDR1 as MDHEN and CDR2 as SYDVKM. V lost 6 bases, J lost 4 bases, and 13 bases lay in between. The CDR3 consists of 14 residues. In DNA, the CDR3 is TGTGCCAGCAGCTTGGTGGAGGGAAATCAGCCCCAGCATTTT. Protein product: CASSLVEGNQPQHF.

The CDR3 nucleotides are TGCGCCAGCAGCTTGGCGGGACTCACAACTGGGAATGAGCAGTTCTTC. Amino acids: CASSLAGLTTGNEQFF. The V gene is TRBV5-1, the J gene TRBJ2-1; possibly TRBD2 for D (6 bases). The germline gives CDR1 SGHRS, CDR2 YFSETQ. Trimming pared 0 bases from V and 7 bases from J, leaving 17 bases between. The CDR3 sequence is 16 residues long.

V is TRBV7-9 and J is TRBJ2-1, with D maybe TRBD1 (5 bases). Trimming pared 5 bases from V and 9 bases from J, leaving 20 bases between. Germline CDR1 SEHNR, CDR2 FQNEAQ (reference sequence). The length of the CDR3 is 15 residues. CDR3 nucleotide sequence: TGTGCCAGCAGCCCGACAGCATTAACCCTCGGTGAGCAGTTCTTC. Translated, it gives CASSPTALTLGEQFF.

CDR3 nucleotide sequence: TGTGCCAGTGCACACATTGGGGCTATGAACACTGAAGCTTTCTTT. Its protein product is CASAHIGAMNTEAFF. The chain is built from TRBV19 and TRBJ1-1; TRBD1 is a possible D gene (5 bases). Germline V gene data show CDR1 as LNHDA and CDR2 as SQIVND (reference sequence). The CDR3 is 15 residues long. The V gene lost 8 bases and the J gene lost 0 bases, with 16 bases spanning the gap. Looking up the rest from reference TRBV19 and TRBJ1-1 gives the full variable domain: DGGITQSPKYLFRKEGQNVTLSCEQNLNHDAMYWYRQDPGQGLRLIYYSQIVNDFQKGDIAEGYSVSREKKESFPLTVTSAQKNPTAFYLCASAHIGAMNTEAFFGQGTRLTVV.

This clone is a singleton in its sample. The chain carries TRBV29-1 and TRBJ1-6; 7 positions agree with TRBD1. The junction had 7 bases not matched to a gene; V was cut back by 6 bases and J by 8 bases. The CDR3 loop spans 13 amino acids. CDR1 and CDR2 (germline): SQVTM, ANQGSEA. CDR3 nucleotides: TGCAGCGTCCGACAGGGTAGGGATTCACCCCTCCACTTT. Its protein product is CSVRQGRDSPLHF.

The V gene is TRBV28, the J gene TRBJ2-7; unclear D gene. With 2 bases removed from V and 1 base from J, the gap between germline ends came to 3 bases. The CDR3 loop spans 12 amino acids. Per the germline V gene, CDR1 is MDHEN and CDR2 is SYDVKM. The CDR3 sequence is CASSLLSYEQYF. As DNA, the CDR3 is TGTGCCAGCAGTTTACTATCCTACGAGCAGTACTTC.

The V call is TRBV6-1, the J call TRBJ2-3; no clear D. This CDR3 is built from 16 residues. Per the germline V gene, CDR1 is MNHNS and CDR2 is SASEGT. V lost 2 bases and J lost 0, with 12 bases in between. The CDR3 DNA follows: TGTGCCAGCAGTGAATACGGCGACTCTAGCACAGATACGCAGTATTTT. This translates into CASSEYGDSSTDTQYF.

This clone appeared a few times. The chain has TRBV24-1 and TRBJ1-1; D remains ambiguous. The germline CDR1 and CDR2 sequences are KGHDR and SFDVKD. Trimming pared 9 bases from V and 4 bases from J, leaving 11 bases between. This CDR3 spans 12 amino acids. CDR3 residues: CATADSGTEAFF. The CDR3 DNA follows: TGTGCCACCGCCGACTCGGGCACTGAAGCTTTCTTT.

The chain uses TRBV19 and TRBJ1-2; D is perhaps TRBD1 (5 bases). Trimming removed 2 bases from V and 4 bases from J, with 14 bases in between. Germline-derived CDR1 and CDR2 are LNHDA and SQIVND (reference sequence). The CDR3 totals 15 residues. For the CDR3, the DNA is TGTGCCAGTAGTATAAGGGAGGGGCTCACCTATGGCTACACCTTC. This sequence encodes CASSIREGLTYGYTF.

This sequence joins TRBV5-1 and TRBJ2-1; 7 bases are shared with TRBD2. This CDR3 is built from 18 residues. CDR1 and CDR2 from the germline V gene are SGHRS and YFSETQ. J gave up 3 bases and V 1 base, and 13 bases lay outside the gene matches. CDR3 loop: CASSLKIGAGGYYNEQFF. The CDR3 DNA is TGCGCCAGCAGCTTGAAGATCGGGGCCGGGGGGTACTACAATGAGCAGTTCTTC.

The chain joins TRBV7-9 to TRBJ1-2; possibly TRBD1 for D (5 bases). The germline V and J ends were trimmed by 4 bases and 7 bases, with 13 bases remaining between them. Germline V gives CDR1 SEHNR, CDR2 FQNEAQ (reference sequence). The CDR3 covers 13 residues. CDR3 loop: CASSSGTYGGYTF. The CDR3 nucleotides read TGTGCCAGCAGCTCCGGGACTTATGGTGGCTACACCTTC.

The rearrangement joins TRBV11-2 to TRBJ1-1, with D possibly being TRBD1 (5 bases). Germline values: CDR1 SGHAT, CDR2 FQNNGV. The CDR3 spans 14 residues. V was pared by 3 bases and J by 2 bases, with 10 bases between. CDR3 sequence: CASSFIQGNTEAFF. The CDR3 coding sequence is TGTGCCAGCAGCTTTATTCAGGGAAACACTGAAGCTTTCTTT.

The CDR3 DNA sequence: TGTGCCTGGACGGGGGAAGAGACCCAGTACTTC. This gives the protein CAWTGEETQYF. The chain has TRBV30 and TRBJ2-5, with a weak D call TRBD2 (6 bases). V lost 4 bases to trimming and J lost 3 bases, with 6 bases between them. The germline gives CDR1 GTSNPN, CDR2 SVGIG (reference sequence). The CDR3 consists of 11 residues.